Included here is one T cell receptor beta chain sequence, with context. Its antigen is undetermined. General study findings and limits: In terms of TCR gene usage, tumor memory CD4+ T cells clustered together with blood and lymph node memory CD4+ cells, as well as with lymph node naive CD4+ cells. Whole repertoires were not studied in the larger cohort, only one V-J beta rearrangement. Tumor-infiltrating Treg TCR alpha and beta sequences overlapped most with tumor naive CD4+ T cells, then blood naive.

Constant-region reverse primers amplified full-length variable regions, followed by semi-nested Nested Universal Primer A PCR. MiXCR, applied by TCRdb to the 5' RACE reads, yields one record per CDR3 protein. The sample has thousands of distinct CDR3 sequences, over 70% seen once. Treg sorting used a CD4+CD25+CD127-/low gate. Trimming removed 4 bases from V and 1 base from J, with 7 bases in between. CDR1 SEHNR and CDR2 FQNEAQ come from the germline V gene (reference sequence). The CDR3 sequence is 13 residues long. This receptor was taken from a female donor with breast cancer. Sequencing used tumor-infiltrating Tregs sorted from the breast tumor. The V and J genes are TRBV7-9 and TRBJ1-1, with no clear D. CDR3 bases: TGTGCCAGCAGCTATTCAGGGAACACTGAAGCTTTCTTT. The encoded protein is CASSYSGNTEAFF.